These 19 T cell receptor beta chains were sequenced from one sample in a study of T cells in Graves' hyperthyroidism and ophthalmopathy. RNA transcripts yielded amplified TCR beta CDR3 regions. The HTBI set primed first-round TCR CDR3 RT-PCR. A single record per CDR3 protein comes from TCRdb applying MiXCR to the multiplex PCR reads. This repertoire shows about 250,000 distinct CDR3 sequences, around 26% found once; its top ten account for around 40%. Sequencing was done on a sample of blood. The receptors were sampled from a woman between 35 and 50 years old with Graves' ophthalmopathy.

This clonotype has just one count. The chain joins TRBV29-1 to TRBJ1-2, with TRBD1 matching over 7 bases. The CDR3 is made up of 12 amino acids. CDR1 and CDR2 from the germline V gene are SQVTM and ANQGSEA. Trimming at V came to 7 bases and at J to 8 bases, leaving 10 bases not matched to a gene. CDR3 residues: CSAGTGESGYTF. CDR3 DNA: TGCAGCGCGGGAACAGGGGAATCCGGCTACACCTTC.

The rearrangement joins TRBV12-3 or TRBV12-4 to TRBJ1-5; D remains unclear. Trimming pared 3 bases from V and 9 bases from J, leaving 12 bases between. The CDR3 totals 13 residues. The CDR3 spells CASSLNSRRPQHF. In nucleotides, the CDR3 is TGTGCCAGCAGTTTGAACTCGAGGCGGCCCCAGCATTTT.

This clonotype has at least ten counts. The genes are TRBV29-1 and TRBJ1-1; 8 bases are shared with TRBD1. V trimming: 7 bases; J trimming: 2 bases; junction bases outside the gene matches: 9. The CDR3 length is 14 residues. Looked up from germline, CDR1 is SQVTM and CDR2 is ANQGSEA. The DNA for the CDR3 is TGCAGCGCTCCCGGACAGGGTGGTAACACTGAAGCTTTCTTT. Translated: CSAPGQGGNTEAFF. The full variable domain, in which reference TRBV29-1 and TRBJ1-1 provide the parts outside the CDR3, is SAVISQKPSRDICQRGTSLTIQCQVDSQVTMMFWYRQQPGQSLTLIATANQGSEATYESGFVIDKFPISRPNLTFSTLTVSNMSPEDSSIYLCSAPGQGGNTEAFFGQGTRLTVV.

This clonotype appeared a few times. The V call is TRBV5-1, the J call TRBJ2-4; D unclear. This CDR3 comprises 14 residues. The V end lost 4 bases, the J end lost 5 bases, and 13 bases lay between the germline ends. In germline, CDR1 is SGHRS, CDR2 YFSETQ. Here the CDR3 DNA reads TGCGCCAGCAGCCCCCTAACTTGGCAAAACATTCAGTACTTC. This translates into CASSPLTWQNIQYF.

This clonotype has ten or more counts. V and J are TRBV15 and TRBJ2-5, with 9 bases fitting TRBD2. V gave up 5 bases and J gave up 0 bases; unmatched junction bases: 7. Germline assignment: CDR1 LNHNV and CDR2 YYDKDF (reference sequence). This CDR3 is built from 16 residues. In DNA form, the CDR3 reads TGTGCCACCAGCGCAGGGACTAGCTTGTACCAAGAGACCCAGTACTTC. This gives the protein CATSAGTSLYQETQYF.

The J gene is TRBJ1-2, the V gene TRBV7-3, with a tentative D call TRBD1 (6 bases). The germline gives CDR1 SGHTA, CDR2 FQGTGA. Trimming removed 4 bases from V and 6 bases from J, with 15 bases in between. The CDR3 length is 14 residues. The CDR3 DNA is TGTGCCAGCAGCTCAAAGCGGGGGGCCAATGGCTACACCTTC. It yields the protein CASSSKRGANGYTF.

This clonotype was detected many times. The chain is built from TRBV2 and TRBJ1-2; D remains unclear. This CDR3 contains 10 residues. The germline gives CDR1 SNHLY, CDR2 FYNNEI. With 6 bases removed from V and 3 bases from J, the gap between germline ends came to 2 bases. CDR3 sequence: CASSYYGYTF. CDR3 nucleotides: TGTGCCAGCAGCTACTATGGCTACACCTTC.

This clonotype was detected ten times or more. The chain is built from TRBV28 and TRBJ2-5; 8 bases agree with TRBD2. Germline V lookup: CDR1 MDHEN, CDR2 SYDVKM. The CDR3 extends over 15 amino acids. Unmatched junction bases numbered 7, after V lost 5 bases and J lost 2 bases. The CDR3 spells CASSPPGGRQETQYF. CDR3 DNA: TGTGCCAGCAGTCCACCGGGAGGGAGACAAGAGACCCAGTACTTC.

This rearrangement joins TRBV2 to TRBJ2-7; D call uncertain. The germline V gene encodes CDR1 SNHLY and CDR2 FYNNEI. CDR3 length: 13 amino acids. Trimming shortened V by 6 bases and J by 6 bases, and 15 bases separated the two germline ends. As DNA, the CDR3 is TGTGCCAGCAGCGCCTCGGAGTCGGCCGAGCAGTACTTC. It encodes CASSASESAEQYF.

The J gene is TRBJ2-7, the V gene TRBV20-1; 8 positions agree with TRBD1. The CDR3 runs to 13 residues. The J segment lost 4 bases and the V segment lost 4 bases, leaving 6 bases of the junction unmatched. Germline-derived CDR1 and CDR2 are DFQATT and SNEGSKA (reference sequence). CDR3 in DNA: TGCAGTGCTACTGACAGGGGTGAATACGAGCAGTACTTC. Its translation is CSATDRGEYEQYF.

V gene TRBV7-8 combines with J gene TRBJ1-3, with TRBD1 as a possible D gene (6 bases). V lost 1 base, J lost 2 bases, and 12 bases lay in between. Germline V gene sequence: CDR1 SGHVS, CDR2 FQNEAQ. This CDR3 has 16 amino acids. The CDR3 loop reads CASSLVAGAPGNTIYF. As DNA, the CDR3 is TGTGCCAGCAGCTTAGTAGCAGGGGCTCCTGGAAACACCATATATTTT. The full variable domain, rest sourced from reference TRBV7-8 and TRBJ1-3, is GAGVSQSPRYKVAKRGQDVALRCDPISGHVSLFWYQQALGQGPEFLTYFQNEAQLDKSGLPSDRFFAERPEGSVSTLKIQRTQQEDSAVYLCASSLVAGAPGNTIYFGEGSWLTVV.

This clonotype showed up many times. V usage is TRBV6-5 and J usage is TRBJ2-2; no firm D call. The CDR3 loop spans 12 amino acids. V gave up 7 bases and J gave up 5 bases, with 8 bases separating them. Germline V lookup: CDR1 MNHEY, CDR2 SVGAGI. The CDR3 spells CASMDGTGELFF. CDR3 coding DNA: TGTGCCAGCATGGACGGAACCGGGGAGCTGTTTTTT.

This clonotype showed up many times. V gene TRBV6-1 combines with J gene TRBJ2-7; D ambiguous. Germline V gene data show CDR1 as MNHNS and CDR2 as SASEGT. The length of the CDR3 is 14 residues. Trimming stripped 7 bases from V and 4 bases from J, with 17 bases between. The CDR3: CASTSSGPQYEQYF. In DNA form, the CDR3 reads TGTGCCAGCACCTCCTCCGGGCCCCAGTACGAGCAGTACTTC.

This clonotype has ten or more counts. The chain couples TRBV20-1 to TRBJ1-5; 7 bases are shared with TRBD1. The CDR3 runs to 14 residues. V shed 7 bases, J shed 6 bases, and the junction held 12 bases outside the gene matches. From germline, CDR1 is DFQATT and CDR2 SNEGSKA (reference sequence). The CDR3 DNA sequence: TGCAGTGTTGTTACCGGGACAGTGGCTCAGCCCCAGCATTTT. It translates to CSVVTGTVAQPQHF.

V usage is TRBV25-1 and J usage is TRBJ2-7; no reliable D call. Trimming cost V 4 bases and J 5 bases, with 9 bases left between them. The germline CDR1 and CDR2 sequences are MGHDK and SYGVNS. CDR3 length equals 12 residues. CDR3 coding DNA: TGTGCCAGCAGTGTTGGGTCGGACGAGCAGTACTTC. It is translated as CASSVGSDEQYF.

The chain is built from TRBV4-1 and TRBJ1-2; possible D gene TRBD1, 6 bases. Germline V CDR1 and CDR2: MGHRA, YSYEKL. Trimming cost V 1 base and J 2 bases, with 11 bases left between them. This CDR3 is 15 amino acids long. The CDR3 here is CASSQVSRGNYGYTF. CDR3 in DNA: TGCGCCAGCAGCCAAGTTAGCAGGGGAAACTATGGCTACACCTTC.

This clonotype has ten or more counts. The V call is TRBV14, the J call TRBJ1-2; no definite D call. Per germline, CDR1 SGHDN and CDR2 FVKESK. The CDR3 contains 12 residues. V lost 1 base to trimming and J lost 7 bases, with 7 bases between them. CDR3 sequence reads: CASSQVEFGYTF. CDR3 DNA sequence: TGTGCCAGCAGCCAAGTCGAGTTTGGCTACACCTTC.

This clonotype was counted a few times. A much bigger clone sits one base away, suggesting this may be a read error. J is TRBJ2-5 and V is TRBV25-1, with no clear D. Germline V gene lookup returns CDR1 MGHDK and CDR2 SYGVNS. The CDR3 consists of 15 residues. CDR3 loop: CASSAYRVYQETPYF. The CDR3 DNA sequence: TGTGCCAGCAGTGCCTATAGGGTGTACCAAGAGACCCCGTACTTC.

The CDR3 spells CASSQRQGASEQYF. The CDR3 nucleotides are TGTGCCAGCAGTCAGAGACAGGGGGCCTCCGAGCAGTACTTC. The chain is built from TRBV6-1 and TRBJ2-7; TRBD1 matches 10 bases. CDR3 length: 14 residues. Germline assignment: CDR1 MNHNS and CDR2 SASEGT. Trimming cost V 5 bases and J 6 bases; bases outside gene matches: 7.